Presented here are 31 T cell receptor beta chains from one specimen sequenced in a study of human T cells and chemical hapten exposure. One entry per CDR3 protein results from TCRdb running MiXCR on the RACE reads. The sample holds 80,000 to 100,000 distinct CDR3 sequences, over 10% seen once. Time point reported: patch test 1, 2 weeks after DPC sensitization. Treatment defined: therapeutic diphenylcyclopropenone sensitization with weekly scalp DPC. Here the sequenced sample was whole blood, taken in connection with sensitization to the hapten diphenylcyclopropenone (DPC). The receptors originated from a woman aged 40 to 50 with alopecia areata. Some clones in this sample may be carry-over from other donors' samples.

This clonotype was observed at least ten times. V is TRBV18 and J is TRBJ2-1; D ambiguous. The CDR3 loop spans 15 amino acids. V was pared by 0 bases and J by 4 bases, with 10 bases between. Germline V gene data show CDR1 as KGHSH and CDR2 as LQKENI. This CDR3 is CASSPPGHKYNEQFF. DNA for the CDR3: TGTGCCAGCTCACCACCGGGTCACAAGTACAATGAGCAGTTCTTC.

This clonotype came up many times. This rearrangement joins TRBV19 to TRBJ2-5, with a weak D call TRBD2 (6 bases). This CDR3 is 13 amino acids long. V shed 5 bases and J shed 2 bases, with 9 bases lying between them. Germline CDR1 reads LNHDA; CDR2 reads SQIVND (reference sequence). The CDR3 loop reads CASSQGGQETQYF. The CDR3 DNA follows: TGTGCCAGTAGTCAAGGAGGGCAAGAGACCCAGTACTTC.

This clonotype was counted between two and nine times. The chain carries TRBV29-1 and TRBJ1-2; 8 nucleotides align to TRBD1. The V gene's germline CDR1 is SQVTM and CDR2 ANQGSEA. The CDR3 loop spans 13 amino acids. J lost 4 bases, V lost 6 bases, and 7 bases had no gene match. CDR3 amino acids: CSVTKDRGYGYTF. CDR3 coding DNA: TGCAGCGTCACCAAAGACAGGGGCTATGGCTACACCTTC.

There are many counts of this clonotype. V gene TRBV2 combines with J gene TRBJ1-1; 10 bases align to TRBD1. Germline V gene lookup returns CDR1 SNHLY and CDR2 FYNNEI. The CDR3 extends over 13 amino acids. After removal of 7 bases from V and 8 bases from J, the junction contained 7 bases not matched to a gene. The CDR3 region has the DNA TGTGCCAGCAACGGAGACAGGGGGCGAGAAGCTTTCTTT. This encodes CASNGDRGREAFF.

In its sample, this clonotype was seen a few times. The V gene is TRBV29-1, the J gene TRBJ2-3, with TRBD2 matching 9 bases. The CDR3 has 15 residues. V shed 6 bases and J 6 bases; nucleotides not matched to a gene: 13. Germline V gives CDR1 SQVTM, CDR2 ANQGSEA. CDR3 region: CSVLLAGVGLDTQYF. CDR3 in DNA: TGCAGCGTCCTCTTAGCGGGAGTGGGGCTGGATACGCAGTATTTT.

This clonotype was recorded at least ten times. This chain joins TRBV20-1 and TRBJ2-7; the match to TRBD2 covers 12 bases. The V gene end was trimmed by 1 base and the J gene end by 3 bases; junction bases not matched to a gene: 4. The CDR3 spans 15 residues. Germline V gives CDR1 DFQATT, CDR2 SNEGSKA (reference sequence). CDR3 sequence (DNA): TGCAGTGCTAGAGGGCTAGCGGGAGGGTTCTACGAGCAGTACTTC. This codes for CSARGLAGGFYEQYF.

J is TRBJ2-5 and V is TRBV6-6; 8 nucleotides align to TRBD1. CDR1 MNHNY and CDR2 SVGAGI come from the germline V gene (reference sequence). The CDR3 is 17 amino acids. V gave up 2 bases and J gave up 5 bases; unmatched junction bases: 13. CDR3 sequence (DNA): TGTGCCAGCAGTTACGGGCCACAGGGGGTATTACGGGAGACCCAGTACTTC. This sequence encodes CASSYGPQGVLRETQYF.

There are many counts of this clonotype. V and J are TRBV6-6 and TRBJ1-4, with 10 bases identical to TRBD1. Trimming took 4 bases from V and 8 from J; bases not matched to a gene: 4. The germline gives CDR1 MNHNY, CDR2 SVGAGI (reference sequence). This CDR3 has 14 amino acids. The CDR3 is CASSSTGGGEKLFF. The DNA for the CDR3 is TGTGCCAGCAGTTCGACAGGGGGCGGCGAAAAACTGTTTTTT.

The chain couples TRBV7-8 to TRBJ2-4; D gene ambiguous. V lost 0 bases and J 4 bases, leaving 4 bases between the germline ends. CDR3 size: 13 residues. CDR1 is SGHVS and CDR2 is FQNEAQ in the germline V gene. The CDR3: CASSLANKNIQYF. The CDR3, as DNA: TGTGCCAGCAGCTTAGCGAATAAAAACATTCAGTACTTC.

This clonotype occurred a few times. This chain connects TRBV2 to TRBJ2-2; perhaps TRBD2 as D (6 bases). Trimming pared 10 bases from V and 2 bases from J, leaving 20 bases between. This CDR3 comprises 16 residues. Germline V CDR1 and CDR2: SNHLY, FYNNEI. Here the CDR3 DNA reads TGTGCCACCGCGATCCGGGACTTCTCCAACACCGGGGAGCTGTTTTTT. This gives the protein CATAIRDFSNTGELFF.

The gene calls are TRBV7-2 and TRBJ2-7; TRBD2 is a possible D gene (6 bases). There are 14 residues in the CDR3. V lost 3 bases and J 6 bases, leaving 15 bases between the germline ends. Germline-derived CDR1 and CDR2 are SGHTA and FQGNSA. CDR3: CASSFGGYNSEQYF. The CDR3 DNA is TGTGCCAGCAGCTTTGGAGGGTACAACAGCGAGCAGTACTTC.

The CDR3 here is CASSLGTSGMNTDTQYF. CDR3 nucleotide sequence: TGCGCCAGCAGCCTAGGGACTAGCGGGATGAACACAGATACGCAGTATTTT. This chain connects TRBV5-1 to TRBJ2-3; 13 nucleotides match TRBD2. J was trimmed by 2 bases and V by 4 bases; bases with no gene match: 7. This CDR3 has 17 residues. Germline lookup yields CDR1 SGHRS and CDR2 YFSETQ.

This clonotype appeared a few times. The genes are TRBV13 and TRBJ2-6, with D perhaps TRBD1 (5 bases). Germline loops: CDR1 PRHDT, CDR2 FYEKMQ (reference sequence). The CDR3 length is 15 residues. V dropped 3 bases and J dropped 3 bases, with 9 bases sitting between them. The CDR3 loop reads CASSFQGLGANVLTF. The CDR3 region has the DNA TGTGCCAGCAGCTTTCAGGGTCTTGGGGCCAACGTCCTGACTTTC.

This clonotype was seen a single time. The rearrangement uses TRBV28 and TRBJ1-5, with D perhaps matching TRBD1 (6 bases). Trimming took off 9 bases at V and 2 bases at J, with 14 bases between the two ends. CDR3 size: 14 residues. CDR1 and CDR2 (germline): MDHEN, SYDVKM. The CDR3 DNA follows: TGTGCCAGTACAAGGGGGATGCGCAATCAGCCCCAGCATTTT. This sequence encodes CASTRGMRNQPQHF.

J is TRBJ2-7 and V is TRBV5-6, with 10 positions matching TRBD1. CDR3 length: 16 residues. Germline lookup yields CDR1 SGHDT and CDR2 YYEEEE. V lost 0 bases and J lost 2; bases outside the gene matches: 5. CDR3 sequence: CASSLAGQGKPYEQYF. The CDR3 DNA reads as TGTGCCAGCAGCTTGGCGGGACAGGGGAAACCCTACGAGCAGTACTTC.

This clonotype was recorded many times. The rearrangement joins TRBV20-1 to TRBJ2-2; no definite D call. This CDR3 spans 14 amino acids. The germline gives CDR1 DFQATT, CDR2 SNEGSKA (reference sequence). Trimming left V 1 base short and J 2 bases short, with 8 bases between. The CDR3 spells CSARVPYNTGELFF. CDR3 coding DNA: TGCAGTGCTAGAGTCCCTTATAACACCGGGGAGCTGTTTTTT.

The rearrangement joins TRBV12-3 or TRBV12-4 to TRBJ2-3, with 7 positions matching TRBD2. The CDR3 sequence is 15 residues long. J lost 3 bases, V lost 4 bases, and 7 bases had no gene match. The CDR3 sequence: CASSSVAGVTDTQYF. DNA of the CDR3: TGTGCCAGCAGTTCGGTCGCGGGAGTTACAGATACGCAGTATTTT.

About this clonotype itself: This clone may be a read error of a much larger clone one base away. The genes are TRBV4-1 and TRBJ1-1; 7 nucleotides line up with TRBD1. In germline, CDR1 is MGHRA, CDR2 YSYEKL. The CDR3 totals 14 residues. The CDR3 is CTSSHPDRDTEAFF. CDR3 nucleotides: TGCACCAGCAGCCACCCCGACAGGGACACTGAAGCTTTCTTT.

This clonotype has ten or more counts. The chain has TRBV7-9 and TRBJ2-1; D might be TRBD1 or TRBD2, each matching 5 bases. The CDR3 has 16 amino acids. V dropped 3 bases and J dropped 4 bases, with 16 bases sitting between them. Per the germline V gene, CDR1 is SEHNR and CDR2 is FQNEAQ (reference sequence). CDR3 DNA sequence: TGTGCCAGCAGCTTTGGGTCGCGACAGCGGTACAATGAGCAGTTCTTC. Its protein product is CASSFGSRQRYNEQFF.

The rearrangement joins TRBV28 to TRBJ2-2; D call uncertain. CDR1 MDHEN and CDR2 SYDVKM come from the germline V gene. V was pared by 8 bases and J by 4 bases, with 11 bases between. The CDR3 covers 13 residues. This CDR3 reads CASCTPFTGELFF. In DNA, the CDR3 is TGTGCCAGCTGCACACCCTTCACCGGGGAGCTGTTTTTT.

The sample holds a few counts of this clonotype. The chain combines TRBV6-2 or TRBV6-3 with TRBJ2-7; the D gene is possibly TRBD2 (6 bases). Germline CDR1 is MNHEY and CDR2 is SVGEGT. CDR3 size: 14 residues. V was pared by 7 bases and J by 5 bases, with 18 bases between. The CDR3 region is CASTLGGSRHEQYF. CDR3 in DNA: TGTGCCAGCACCCTCGGAGGGTCGCGGCACGAGCAGTACTTC.

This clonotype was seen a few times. The CDR3 loop is CASSLRQGKENEQYF. The CDR3 nucleotides read TGTGCCAGCAGTCTCCGACAGGGGAAAGAGAACGAGCAGTACTTC. This chain joins TRBV12-3 or TRBV12-4 and TRBJ2-7; TRBD1 agrees at 8 bases. V lost 5 bases to trimming and J lost 5 bases; unmatched junction nucleotides: 11. The CDR3 spans 15 residues.

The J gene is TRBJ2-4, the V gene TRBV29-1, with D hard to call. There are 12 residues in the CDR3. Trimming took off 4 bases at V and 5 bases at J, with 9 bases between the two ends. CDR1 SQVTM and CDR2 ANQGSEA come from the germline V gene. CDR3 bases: TGCAGCGTTGCCGGAAATCAAAACATTCAGTACTTC. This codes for CSVAGNQNIQYF.

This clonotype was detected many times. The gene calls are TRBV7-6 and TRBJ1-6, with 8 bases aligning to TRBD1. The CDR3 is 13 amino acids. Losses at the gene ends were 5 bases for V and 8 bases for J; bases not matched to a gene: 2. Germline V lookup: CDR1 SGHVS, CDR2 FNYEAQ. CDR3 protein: CASSATGDSPLHF. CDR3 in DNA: TGTGCCAGCAGCGCGACAGGGGATTCACCCCTCCACTTT.

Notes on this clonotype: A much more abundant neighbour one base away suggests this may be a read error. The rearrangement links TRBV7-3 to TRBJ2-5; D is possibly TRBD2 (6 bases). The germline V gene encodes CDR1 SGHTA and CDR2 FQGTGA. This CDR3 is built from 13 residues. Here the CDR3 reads CASSLGPRGTKYF. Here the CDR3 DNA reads TGTGCCAGCAGCTTAGGTCCTCGCGGGACCAAGTACTTC.

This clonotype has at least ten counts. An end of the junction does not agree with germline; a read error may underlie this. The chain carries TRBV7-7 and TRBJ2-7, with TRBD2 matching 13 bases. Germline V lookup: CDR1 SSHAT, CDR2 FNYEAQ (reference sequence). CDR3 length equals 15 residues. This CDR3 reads CASSEGLAGVSEQYF. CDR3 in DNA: TGTGCTAGCAGCGAAGGACTAGCGGGAGTAAGCGAGCAGTACTTC. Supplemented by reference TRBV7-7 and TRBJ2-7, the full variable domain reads GAGVSQSPRYKVTKRGQDVTLRCDPISSHATLYWYQQALGQGPEFLTYFNYEAQPDKSGLPSDRFSAERPEGSISTLTIQRTEQRDSAMYRCASSEGLAGVSEQYFGPGTRLTVT.

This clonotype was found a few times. The CDR3 protein is CASSPVFKGTEAFF. CDR3 nucleotides: TGTGCCAGCAGCCCCGTTTTTAAGGGCACTGAAGCTTTCTTT. The V and J genes are TRBV12-3 or TRBV12-4 and TRBJ1-1, with no clear D. This CDR3 has 14 residues. Trimming removed 6 bases from V and 4 bases from J, with 15 bases in between.

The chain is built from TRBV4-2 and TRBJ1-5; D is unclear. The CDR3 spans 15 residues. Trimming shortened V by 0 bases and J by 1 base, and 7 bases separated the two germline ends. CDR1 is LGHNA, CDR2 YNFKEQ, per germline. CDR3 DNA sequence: TGTGCCAGCAGCCAAGAGCTTCAGAGCAATCAGCCCCAGCATTTT. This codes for CASSQELQSNQPQHF.

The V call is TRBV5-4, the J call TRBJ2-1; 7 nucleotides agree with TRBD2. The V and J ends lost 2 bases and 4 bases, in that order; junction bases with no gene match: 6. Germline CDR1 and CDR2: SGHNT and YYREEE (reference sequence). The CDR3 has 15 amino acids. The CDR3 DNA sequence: TGTGCCAGCAGCTTATTAAGCGGGAATTACAATGAGCAGTTCTTC. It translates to CASSLLSGNYNEQFF.

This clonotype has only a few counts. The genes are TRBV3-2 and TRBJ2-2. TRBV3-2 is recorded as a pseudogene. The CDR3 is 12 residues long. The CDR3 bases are TGTGCCAGCGGCCCGAACACCGGGGAGCTGTTTTTT. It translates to CASGPNTGELFF.

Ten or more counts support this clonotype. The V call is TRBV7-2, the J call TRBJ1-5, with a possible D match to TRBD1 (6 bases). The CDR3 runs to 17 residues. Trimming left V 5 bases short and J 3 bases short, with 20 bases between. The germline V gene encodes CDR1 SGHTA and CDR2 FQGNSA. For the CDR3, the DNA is TGTGCCAGCAGCCCCTTCGCGGGACACTCCTTCAATCAGCCCCAGCATTTT. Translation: CASSPFAGHSFNQPQHF.